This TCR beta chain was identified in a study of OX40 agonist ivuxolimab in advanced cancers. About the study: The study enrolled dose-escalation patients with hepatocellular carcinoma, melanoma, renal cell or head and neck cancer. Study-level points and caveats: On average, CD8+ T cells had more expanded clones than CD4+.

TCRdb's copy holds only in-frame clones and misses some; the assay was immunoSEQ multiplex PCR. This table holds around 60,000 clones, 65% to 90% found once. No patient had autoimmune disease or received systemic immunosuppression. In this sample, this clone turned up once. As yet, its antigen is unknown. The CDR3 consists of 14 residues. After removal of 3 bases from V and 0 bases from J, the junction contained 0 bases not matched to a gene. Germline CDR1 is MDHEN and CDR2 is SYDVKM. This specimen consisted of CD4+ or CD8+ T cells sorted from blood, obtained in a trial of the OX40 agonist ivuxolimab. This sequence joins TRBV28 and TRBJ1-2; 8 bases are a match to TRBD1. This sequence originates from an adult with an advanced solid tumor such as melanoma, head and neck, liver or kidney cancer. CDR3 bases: TGTGCCAGCAGTTTCAGGGGGCCTAACTATGGCTACACCTTC. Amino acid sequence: CASSFRGPNYGYTF.